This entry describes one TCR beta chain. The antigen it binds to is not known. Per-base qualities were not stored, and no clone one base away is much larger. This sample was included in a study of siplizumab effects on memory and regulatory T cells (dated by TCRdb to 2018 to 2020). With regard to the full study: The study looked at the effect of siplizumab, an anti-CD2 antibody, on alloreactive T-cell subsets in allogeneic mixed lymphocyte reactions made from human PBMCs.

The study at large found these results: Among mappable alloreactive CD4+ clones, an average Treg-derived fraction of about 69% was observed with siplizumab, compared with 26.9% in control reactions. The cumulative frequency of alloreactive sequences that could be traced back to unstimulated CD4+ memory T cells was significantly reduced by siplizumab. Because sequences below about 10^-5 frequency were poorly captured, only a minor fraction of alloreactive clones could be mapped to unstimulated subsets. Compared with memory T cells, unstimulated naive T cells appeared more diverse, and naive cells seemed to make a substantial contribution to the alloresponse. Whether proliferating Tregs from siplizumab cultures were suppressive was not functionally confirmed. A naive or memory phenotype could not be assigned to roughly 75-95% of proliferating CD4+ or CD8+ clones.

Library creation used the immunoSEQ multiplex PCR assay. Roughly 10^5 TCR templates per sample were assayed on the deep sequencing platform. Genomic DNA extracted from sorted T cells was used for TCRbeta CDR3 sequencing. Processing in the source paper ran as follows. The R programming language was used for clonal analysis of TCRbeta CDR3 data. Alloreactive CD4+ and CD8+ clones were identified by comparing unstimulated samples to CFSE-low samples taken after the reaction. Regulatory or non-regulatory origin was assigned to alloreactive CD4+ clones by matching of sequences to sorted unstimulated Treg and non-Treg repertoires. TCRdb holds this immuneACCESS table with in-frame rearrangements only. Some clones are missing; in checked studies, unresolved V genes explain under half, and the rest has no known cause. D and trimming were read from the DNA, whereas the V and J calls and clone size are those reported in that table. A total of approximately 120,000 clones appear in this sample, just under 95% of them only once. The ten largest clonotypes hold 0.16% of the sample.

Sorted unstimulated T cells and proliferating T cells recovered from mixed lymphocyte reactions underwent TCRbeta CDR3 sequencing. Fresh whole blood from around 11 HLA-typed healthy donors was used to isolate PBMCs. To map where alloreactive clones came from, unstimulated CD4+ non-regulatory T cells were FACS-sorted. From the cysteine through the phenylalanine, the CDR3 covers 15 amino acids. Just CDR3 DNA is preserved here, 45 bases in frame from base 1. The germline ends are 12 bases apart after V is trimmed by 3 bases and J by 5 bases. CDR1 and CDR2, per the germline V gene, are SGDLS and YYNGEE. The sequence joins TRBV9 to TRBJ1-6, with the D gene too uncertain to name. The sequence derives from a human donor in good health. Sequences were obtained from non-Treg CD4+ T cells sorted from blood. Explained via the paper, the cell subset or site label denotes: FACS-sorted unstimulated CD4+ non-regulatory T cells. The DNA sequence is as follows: TGTGCCAGCAGCGCCAGGACGGCTGATAATTCACCCCTCCACTTT. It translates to CASSARTADNSPLHF.